This T cell receptor (beta chain) was profiled in a study of post-analysis software for immune sequencing data. Prepared libraries of TCR beta cDNA carried unique molecular identifiers. TCRdb used MiXCR to reprocess the PCR reads, holding one entry per CDR3 protein. This repertoire shows a few hundred thousand distinct CDR3 sequences, roughly 38% found once; its top ten account for about an eighth. Material: blood. The TCR originated in a girl between 10 and 17 years old with multiple sclerosis.

The CDR3 coding sequence is TGTGCCAGCAGCCAAGTTGACCAGGGGGGTAATGAAAAACTGTTTTTT. Protein sequence: CASSQVDQGGNEKLFF. This chain joins TRBV4-2 and TRBJ1-4; 7 nucleotides align to TRBD1. From germline, CDR1 is LGHNA and CDR2 YNFKEQ. V lost 1 base and J lost 4; bases outside the gene matches: 6. The CDR3 has 16 amino acids.